The sequence of this T cell receptor beta chain was determined in a study of T cell clonotyping in hematopoietic cell transplantation. Assay used: immunoSEQ multiplex PCR; TCRdb lists only in-frame clones, some missing. The table records some 9,600 clones, 80% to 90% of them present only once. The time point is: recipient sample about 28 days before transplant, after cytoreduction. Germline CDR1 reads GTSNPN; CDR2 reads SVGIG (reference sequence). Unmatched junction bases numbered 19, after V lost 2 bases and J lost 3 bases. The CDR3 has 21 amino acids. The gene calls are TRBV30 and TRBJ2-2, with TRBD2 matching over 12 bases. The TCR sequence derives from a woman in her 50s with chronic myeloid leukemia. Some clones in this sample may be carry-over from other donors' samples. The sample consisted of peripheral blood mononuclear cells, taken before stem cell transplant. CDR3 in amino acids: CAWSKNRVLSSGRADTGELFF. CDR3 nucleotide sequence: TGTGCCTGGAGTAAAAACAGGGTTTTATCTAGCGGGAGGGCCGACACCGGGGAGCTGTTTTTT.